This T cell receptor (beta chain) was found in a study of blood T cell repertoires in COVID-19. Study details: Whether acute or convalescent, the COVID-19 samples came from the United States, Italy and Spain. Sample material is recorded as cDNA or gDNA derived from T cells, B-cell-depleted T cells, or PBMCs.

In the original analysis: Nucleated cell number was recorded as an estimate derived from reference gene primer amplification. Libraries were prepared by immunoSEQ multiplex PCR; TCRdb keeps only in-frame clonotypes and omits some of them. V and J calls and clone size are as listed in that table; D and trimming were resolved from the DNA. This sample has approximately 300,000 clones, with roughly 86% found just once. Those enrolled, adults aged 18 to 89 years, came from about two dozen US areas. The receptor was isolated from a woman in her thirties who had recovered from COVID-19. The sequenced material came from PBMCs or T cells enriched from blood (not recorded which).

CDR3 nucleotide sequence: TGTGCCATCAGTGACCCCATGAACACTGAAGCTTTCTTT. It translates to CAISDPMNTEAFF. This rearrangement joins TRBV10-3 to TRBJ1-1; D gene ambiguous. This CDR3 contains 13 residues. Germline V gene lookup returns CDR1 ENHRY and CDR2 SYGVKD. V was clipped by 3 bases and J by 0 bases, with 5 bases between them.